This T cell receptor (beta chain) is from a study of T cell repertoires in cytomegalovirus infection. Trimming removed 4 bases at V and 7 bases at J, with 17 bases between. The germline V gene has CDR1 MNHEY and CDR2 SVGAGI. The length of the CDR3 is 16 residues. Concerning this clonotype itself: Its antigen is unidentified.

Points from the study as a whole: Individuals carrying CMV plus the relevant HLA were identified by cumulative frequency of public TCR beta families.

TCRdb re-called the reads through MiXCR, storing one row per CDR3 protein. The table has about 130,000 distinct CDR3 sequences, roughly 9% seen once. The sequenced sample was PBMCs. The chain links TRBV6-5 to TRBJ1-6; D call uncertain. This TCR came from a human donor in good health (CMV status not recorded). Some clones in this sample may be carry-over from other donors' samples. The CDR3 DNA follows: TGTGCCAGCAGTTTAGACGGGATTACATCGAATTCACCCCTCCACTTT. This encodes CASSLDGITSNSPLHF.